These 6 T cell receptor beta chains share one sample of origin, sequenced in a study of cytotoxic CD8 clonotypes in ibrutinib-treated CLL. Libraries were prepared by immunoSEQ multiplex PCR; TCRdb keeps only in-frame clonotypes and omits some of them. The table lists tens of thousands of clones, 90% of them singletons. The material was PBMCs, obtained after 12 months of ibrutinib treatment. These receptor sequences come from a human donor with chronic lymphocytic leukemia.

The rearrangement links TRBV27 to TRBJ2-1; 11 nucleotides agree with TRBD2. The CDR3 runs to 19 residues. With V trimmed by 6 bases and J by 4 bases, 17 bases remained unmatched. Germline V gives CDR1 MNHEY, CDR2 SMNVEV (reference sequence). The CDR3 DNA sequence: TGTGCCAGCAGCCACCTCATGGGACTAGCGGAGACCCAGTACAATGAGCAGTTCTTC. Translated, it gives CASSHLMGLAETQYNEQFF.

This chain connects TRBV11-1 to TRBJ2-1; 14 bases align to TRBD2. V dropped 7 bases and J dropped 7; count of bases not matched to a gene: 9. The germline CDR1 and CDR2 sequences are SGHAT and FQDESV (reference sequence). The CDR3 has 16 residues. DNA for the CDR3: TGTGCCAGCACAACGACTAGCGGGAGGGGTCGGAATGAGCAGTTCTTC. It encodes CASTTTSGRGRNEQFF.

The chain joins TRBV2 to TRBJ1-2, with a possible D match to TRBD1 (5 bases). Germline V gene data show CDR1 as SNHLY and CDR2 as FYNNEI. This CDR3 is built from 18 residues. V shed 1 base and J shed 1 base, with 19 bases lying between them. CDR3: CASSEEPSSRAGNYGYTF. As DNA, the CDR3 is TGTGCCAGCAGTGAAGAGCCTTCAAGCAGGGCTGGTAACTATGGCTACACCTTC.

The chain employs TRBV11-2 and TRBJ2-7; no clear D gene. Germline CDR1 SGHAT, CDR2 FQNNGV. The CDR3 spans 10 residues. The ends were cut back, 2 bases at V and 4 bases at J, with 0 bases in the middle. CDR3: CASSLYEQYF. CDR3 DNA: TGTGCCAGCAGCTTATACGAGCAGTACTTC.

This chain connects TRBV4-1 to TRBJ1-5, with D maybe TRBD1 (6 bases). The germline V gene has CDR1 MGHRA and CDR2 YSYEKL. The CDR3 contains 14 residues. V lost 3 bases, J lost 0 bases, and 6 bases lay in between. CDR3 region: CASSQGHSNQPQHF. The CDR3 DNA follows: TGCGCCAGCAGCCAGGGACATAGCAATCAGCCCCAGCATTTT.

The rearrangement joins TRBV11-2 to TRBJ1-2; TRBD1 might be the D (6 bases). Trimming took 5 bases from V and 8 from J, leaving 15 bases between them. CDR1 SGHAT and CDR2 FQNNGV come from the germline V gene. The CDR3 sequence is 13 residues long. The CDR3 coding sequence is TGTGCCAGCAGCCCGTCGTTGAGGGGGGGCTACACCTTC. Its translation is CASSPSLRGGYTF.